The rows below give T cell receptor beta chains drawn from one sample of a study of blood T cell repertoires in COVID-19. Profiled with immunoSEQ multiplex PCR; TCRdb holds only in-frame clones, not every one. The sample carries 250,000 to 300,000 clones, approximately 86% recorded once. Sequencing used peripheral blood. The receptors here all came from a woman between 70 and 85 years old with COVID-19, enrolled during active disease. Each CDR3 is given with its conserved first and last residue. The order of the fields is D gene, V gene, clone size, J gene, CDR3 protein, CDR3 DNA. A D gene is named only where the DNA matches it firmly. Expanded clones get a size class; other rows say once, few or many, or leave the size out.

-,TRBV12-3/TRBV12-4,-,TRBJ1-2,CASSLETRGGYTF,TGTGCCAGCAGTTTAGAAACTCGAGGCGGCTACACCTTC
TRBD2,TRBV6-5,-,TRBJ2-3,CASSSFGGADTQYF,TGTGCCAGCAGTTCTTTCGGGGGGGCGGATACGCAGTATTTT
-,TRBV9,-,TRBJ1-1,CASSPWERALGQQNTEAFF,TGTGCCAGCAGCCCCTGGGAGAGGGCGCTCGGACAGCAGAACACTGAAGCTTTCTTT
-,TRBV18,-,TRBJ1-2,CASSGGYGYTF,TGTGCCAGCTCGGGGGGCTATGGCTACACCTTC
-,TRBV6-2/TRBV6-3,-,TRBJ1-1,CASIPGGGDGTEAFF,TGTGCCAGCATCCCAGGCGGGGGCGATGGAACTGAAGCTTTCTTT
-,TRBV12-3/TRBV12-4,-,TRBJ1-1,CASSPLRNTEAFF,TGTGCCAGCAGTCCACTACGCAACACTGAAGCTTTCTTT
TRBD2,TRBV7-2,-,TRBJ2-7,CASSSPTSGGTYEQYF,TGTGCCAGCAGCTCGCCAACTAGCGGGGGGACCTACGAGCAGTACTTC
TRBD1,TRBV5-1,-,TRBJ2-2,CASSLVPDRVTTGELFF,TGCGCCAGCAGCTTGGTACCGGACAGGGTGACTACCGGGGAGCTGTTTTTT
TRBD1,TRBV12-5,-,TRBJ1-1,CASGLGQGRAFF,TGTGCTAGTGGTTTGGGACAGGGGCGAGCTTTCTTT
-,TRBV6-6,-,TRBJ1-2,CASSYNKYGYTF,TGTGCCAGCAGTTATAACAAGTATGGCTACACCTTC
TRBD1,TRBV11-2,-,TRBJ2-4,CASSGTGALAKNIQYF,TGTGCCAGCAGCGGGACAGGGGCTTTAGCCAAAAACATTCAGTACTTC
TRBD1,TRBV18,-,TRBJ2-1,CASSPPSAGGPLEQFF,TGTGCCAGCTCACCACCTTCGGCAGGGGGCCCGCTTGAGCAGTTCTTC
-,TRBV12-3/TRBV12-4,-,TRBJ2-5,CASSLSPGETQYF,TGTGCCAGCAGTTTAAGTCCGGGGGAGACCCAGTACTTC
-,TRBV25-1,-,TRBJ1-1,CASSDLAGRGTEAFF,TGTGCCAGCAGTGACCTGGCGGGCAGGGGCACTGAAGCTTTCTTT
-,TRBV12-1,-,TRBJ2-1,CASSFSSDIAREEQFF,TGTGCCAGCAGCTTCTCTAGCGACATAGCCCGAGAAGAGCAGTTCTTC
-,TRBV21-1,-,TRBJ2-1,CASSKETTGSGEQFF,TGTGCCAGCAGCAAAGAAACTACAGGGTCTGGTGAGCAGTTCTTC
-,TRBV11-2,-,TRBJ1-2,CASSLVGDYGYTF,TGTGCCAGCAGCTTAGTGGGAGACTATGGCTACACCTTC
-,TRBV21-1,once,TRBJ1-5,CASSLRVPGQGYQPQHF,TGTGCCAGCAGCCTCCGTGTCCCGGGACAGGGGTATCAGCCCCAGCATTTT
-,TRBV4-1,-,TRBJ2-2,CASSQDQVAGELFF,TGCGCCAGCAGCCAAGATCAGGTAGCCGGGGAGCTGTTTTTT
-,TRBV13,-,TRBJ2-3,CASSLVRTGGDTQYF,TGTGCCAGCAGCTTAGTGAGGACGGGCGGGGATACGCAGTATTTT
TRBD2,TRBV7-8,-,TRBJ2-1,CASSFRGAGGHYNEQFF,TGTGCCAGCAGCTTTCGCGGGGCGGGGGGGCACTACAATGAGCAGTTCTTC
TRBD2,TRBV19,-,TRBJ2-1,CASSWGLAVFYNEQFF,TGTGCCAGTAGTTGGGGACTAGCGGTCTTTTACAATGAGCAGTTCTTC